The 25 T cell receptor beta chains reported below all come from one sample, sequenced in a study of early T cells in non-severe SARS-CoV-2 infection. TCRdb processed the 5' RACE reads anew with MiXCR; each CDR3 protein has one entry. The table has 55,000 to 80,000 distinct CDR3 sequences, roughly 12% seen once. Input material: whole blood. The source is an adult who was a healthcare worker with PCR-confirmed SARS-CoV-2 infection or an uninfected control (not recorded which).

The table lists this clonotype with many counts. This chain joins TRBV28 and TRBJ1-1; D not certain. CDR3 length equals 14 residues. The V end lost 3 bases, the J end lost 4 bases, and 12 bases lay between the germline ends. The V gene's germline CDR1 is MDHEN and CDR2 SYDVKM. CDR3 amino acids: CASSFRVAGTEAFF. In DNA, the CDR3 is TGTGCCAGCAGTTTTAGGGTAGCGGGCACTGAAGCTTTCTTT.

This clonotype was observed a handful of times. The chain uses TRBV7-8 and TRBJ1-1, with D hard to call. The V gene lost 5 bases and the J gene lost 1 base, with 8 bases spanning the gap. This CDR3 spans 13 amino acids. Germline loops: CDR1 SGHVS, CDR2 FQNEAQ. CDR3 coding DNA: TGTGCCAGCAGCCCGCCCCGGAACACTGAAGCTTTCTTT. Encoded protein: CASSPPRNTEAFF.

This clonotype was found many times. The rearrangement links TRBV6-5 to TRBJ2-7, with 9 bases lining up with TRBD2. V trimming: 6 bases; J trimming: 2 bases; junction bases outside the gene matches: 14. Germline V gene lookup returns CDR1 MNHEY and CDR2 SVGAGI. The CDR3 is 17 residues long. The CDR3 bases are TGTGCCAGCAGCTCCCCTCGAGCTAGCGGGATCCCCTACGAGCAGTACTTC. Translated, it gives CASSSPRASGIPYEQYF.

This clonotype was detected ten times or more. The rearrangement uses TRBV5-1 and TRBJ1-2; perhaps TRBD1 as D (5 bases). CDR3 length equals 14 residues. CDR1 and CDR2 from the germline V gene are SGHRS and YFSETQ. V lost 1 base and J 9 bases, leaving 16 bases between the germline ends. CDR3 sequence: CASSLTGPERSYTF. Written as DNA, the CDR3 is TGCGCCAGCAGCTTGACGGGGCCGGAACGAAGCTACACCTTC.

In this sample, this clonotype turned up many times. The genes are TRBV30 and TRBJ1-1; D perhaps matches TRBD1 (6 bases). CDR1 is GTSNPN, CDR2 SVGIG, per germline (reference sequence). V was shortened by 0 bases and J by 5 bases, with 16 bases between the two germline ends. CDR3 length: 15 amino acids. The CDR3 DNA reads TGTGCCTGGAGTGTACGCGGGGGCTTAGTAACTGAAGCTTTCTTT. It encodes CAWSVRGGLVTEAFF.

This chain joins TRBV7-9 and TRBJ2-1, with 11 bases that match TRBD2. From germline, CDR1 is SEHNR and CDR2 FQNEAQ (reference sequence). Unmatched junction bases numbered 9, after V lost 5 bases and J lost 9 bases. There are 15 residues in the CDR3. The CDR3 coding sequence is TGTGCCAGCAGCCCTGGACTAGCGGGCACCAGTGAGCAGTTCTTC. Translated, it gives CASSPGLAGTSEQFF.

This clonotype was counted many times. The V and J genes are TRBV28 and TRBJ1-3; the match to TRBD1 covers 10 bases. This CDR3 has 14 amino acids. Germline CDR1 MDHEN, CDR2 SYDVKM. The V gene end was trimmed by 6 bases and the J gene end by 3 bases; junction bases not matched to a gene: 2. In DNA, the CDR3 is TGTGCCAGCAGGGACAGGGGGGGTGGAAACACCATATATTTT. It specifies CASRDRGGGNTIYF.

The chain carries TRBV5-1 and TRBJ2-3; D is perhaps TRBD1 (6 bases). Germline V CDR1 and CDR2: SGHRS, YFSETQ. V lost 5 bases and J 0 bases, leaving 16 bases between the germline ends. CDR3 length equals 16 residues. The CDR3 protein is CASRSQQGLSTDTQYF. CDR3 in DNA: TGCGCCAGCAGATCCCAACAGGGCCTCAGCACAGATACGCAGTATTTT.

This clonotype has more than one count but fewer than ten. The rearrangement joins TRBV12-3 or TRBV12-4 to TRBJ2-5, with D unresolved. Trimming took 4 bases from V and 4 from J, leaving 10 bases between them. This CDR3 contains 13 residues. Here the CDR3 DNA reads TGTGCCAGCAGTTCCCGCCCGAGAGAGACCCAGTACTTC. Translating gives CASSSRPRETQYF.

Ten or more counts support this clonotype. The CDR3 is CASSYGVATTDTQYF. The DNA of the CDR3 is TGTGCCAGCAGTTACGGCGTCGCTACCACAGATACGCAGTATTTT. The chain carries TRBV6-2 or TRBV6-3 and TRBJ2-3; no firm D call. CDR1 and CDR2 from the germline V gene are MNHEY and SVGEGT. The germline V and J ends were trimmed by 2 bases and 2 bases, with 11 bases remaining between them. The CDR3 length is 15 residues.

This clonotype was seen at least ten times. This chain joins TRBV6-5 and TRBJ2-7, with 8 bases fitting TRBD1. Germline V gene lookup returns CDR1 MNHEY and CDR2 SVGAGI. The J segment lost 7 bases and the V segment lost 3 bases, leaving 11 bases of the junction unmatched. CDR3 length: 15 amino acids. CDR3 protein: CASSYELGQEREQYF. The CDR3 DNA sequence: TGTGCCAGCAGTTATGAGTTGGGACAGGAACGAGAGCAGTACTTC.

This clonotype was observed at least ten times. This chain uses TRBV29-1 with TRBJ2-6, with no clear D. This CDR3 region has 12 residues. The germline CDR1 and CDR2 sequences are SQVTM and ANQGSEA. V lost 5 bases and J lost 0, with 2 bases in between. The CDR3 loop reads CSVFSGANVLTF. CDR3 nucleotide sequence: TGCAGCGTTTTCTCTGGGGCCAACGTCCTGACTTTC.

Ten or more counts support this clonotype. The CDR3 DNA reads as TGTGCCAGCAGTTTAAAGGGGCGCCTGATGAACACTGAAGCTTTCTTT. This translates into CASSLKGRLMNTEAFF. The chain is built from TRBV27 and TRBJ1-1, with a tentative D call TRBD1 (5 bases). The CDR3 sequence is 16 residues long. V lost 2 bases and J 0 bases, leaving 13 bases between the germline ends. Germline V CDR1 and CDR2: MNHEY, SMNVEV (reference sequence).

This clonotype was detected many times. V usage is TRBV2 and J usage is TRBJ1-5, with a tentative D call TRBD1 (6 bases). Between the trimmed V and J ends, which lost 7 bases and 2 bases, there was a span of 15 bases. There are 15 residues in the CDR3. The germline V gene encodes CDR1 SNHLY and CDR2 FYNNEI. The CDR3 DNA sequence: TGTGCCAGCAACGTGGACAGTTTACGCAATCAGCCCCAGCATTTT. Its translation: CASNVDSLRNQPQHF.

This chain uses TRBV19 with TRBJ2-5, with TRBD2 identical over 10 bases. There are 15 residues in the CDR3. CDR1 LNHDA and CDR2 SQIVND come from the germline V gene (reference sequence). The J segment lost 4 bases and the V segment lost 2 bases, leaving 4 bases of the junction unmatched. DNA of the CDR3: TGTGCCAGTAGTATAAGCGGGAGGGGTCGAGAGACCCAGTACTTC. It is translated as CASSISGRGRETQYF.

This sequence joins TRBV14 and TRBJ1-4; 8 bases match TRBD1. With 5 bases clipped from V and 3 bases from J, the junction kept 5 bases outside the gene matches. The CDR3 consists of 15 residues. CDR1 is SGHDN and CDR2 is FVKESK in the germline V gene. CDR3 DNA sequence: TGTGCCAGCAGCGCACAGGGGGTGGCTAATGAAAAACTGTTTTTT. Encoded protein: CASSAQGVANEKLFF.

This clonotype was seen many times. The chain couples TRBV19 to TRBJ2-7; TRBD2 aligns across 11 bases. Trimming cost V 6 bases and J 2 bases; bases outside gene matches: 3. The germline gives CDR1 LNHDA, CDR2 SQIVND (reference sequence). The CDR3 loop spans 14 amino acids. The CDR3 sequence is CASSPGLAAYEQYF. CDR3 DNA: TGTGCCAGTAGCCCGGGACTAGCGGCCTACGAGCAGTACTTC.

This clonotype was picked up one time. A clone one base away is much larger, so this may be a read error. The chain employs TRBV2 and TRBJ1-4; 7 nucleotides align to TRBD1. The CDR3 sequence is 15 residues long. The junction had 10 bases not matched to a gene; V was cut back by 4 bases and J by 8 bases. The germline V gene has CDR1 SNHLY and CDR2 FYNNEI. DNA of the CDR3: TGTGCCAGCAGTGTAGACAGGGTCGGTGGGGAAAAACTGTTTTTT. Translated, it gives CASSVDRVGGEKLFF.

This clonotype was counted at least ten times. The V and J genes are TRBV25-1 and TRBJ1-1; no clear D gene. This CDR3 has 12 residues. Germline CDR1 reads MGHDK; CDR2 reads SYGVNS. Trimming took off 3 bases at V and 3 bases at J, with 5 bases between the two ends. In DNA, the CDR3 is TGTGCCAGCAGTGATCCCGACACTGAAGCTTTCTTT. Protein: CASSDPDTEAFF.

At least ten counts were recorded for this clonotype. V gene TRBV5-1 combines with J gene TRBJ1-4, with 7 positions matching TRBD1. V lost 4 bases, J lost 8 bases, and 8 bases stayed unmatched. The CDR3 has 14 residues. Germline V CDR1 and CDR2: SGHRS, YFSETQ. This chain's CDR3 is CASSIQGSDEKLFF. CDR3 in DNA: TGCGCCAGCAGCATACAGGGGTCCGACGAAAAACTGTTTTTT.

This clonotype turned up a few times. The J gene is TRBJ2-7, the V gene TRBV7-9; D remains ambiguous. CDR3 length: 13 residues. The V end was cut by 2 bases, the J end by 0 bases, with 5 bases between. Germline values: CDR1 SEHNR, CDR2 FQNEAQ (reference sequence). CDR3 in amino acids: CASSLSSSYEQYF. The CDR3 coding sequence is TGTGCCAGCAGCTTAAGTAGCTCCTACGAGCAGTACTTC.

The sample holds a few counts of this clonotype. One junction end does not reproduce the germline sequence, and a read error may be involved. The chain has TRBV4-1 and TRBJ2-2; possible D gene TRBD2, 6 bases. There are 12 residues in the CDR3. Germline loops: CDR1 MGHRA, CDR2 YSYEKL. The CDR3 spells CASSQEYGGLFF. Here the CDR3 DNA reads TGCGCCAGCAGCCAAGAGTACGGGGGGCTGTTTTTT.

Many counts were recorded for this clonotype. V gene TRBV19 combines with J gene TRBJ1-4; TRBD1 might be the D (5 bases). Germline V gene lookup returns CDR1 LNHDA and CDR2 SQIVND (reference sequence). V lost 6 bases to trimming and J lost 5 bases, with 13 bases between them. CDR3 length: 14 residues. CDR3 sequence reads: CASSLQGGNEKLFF. CDR3 in DNA: TGTGCCAGTAGCCTCCAGGGTGGAAATGAAAAACTGTTTTTT.

This clonotype occurred many times. The rearrangement links TRBV11-2 to TRBJ2-3, with 7 bases that match TRBD2. The CDR3 sequence is 14 residues long. The germline V gene encodes CDR1 SGHAT and CDR2 FQNNGV. Unmatched junction bases numbered 3, after V lost 5 bases and J lost 1 base. The CDR3 sequence is CASSRDYGTDTQYF. In nucleotides, the CDR3 is TGTGCCAGCAGCCGGGACTACGGCACAGATACGCAGTATTTT.

This clonotype has ten or more counts. V and J are TRBV18 and TRBJ1-2; tentatively, D is TRBD1 (6 bases). With 1 base removed from V and 0 bases from J, the gap between germline ends came to 9 bases. Germline V gene data show CDR1 as KGHSH and CDR2 as LQKENI. CDR3 length equals 15 residues. The CDR3 here is CASSPLDSPNYGYTF. The CDR3 coding sequence is TGTGCCAGCTCACCACTGGACAGTCCTAACTATGGCTACACCTTC. Filled out from reference TRBV18 and TRBJ1-2, the complete variable domain reads NAGVMQNPRHLVRRRGQEARLRCSPMKGHSHVYWYRQLPEEGLKFMVYLQKENIIDESGMPKERFSAEFPKEGPSILRIQQVVRGDSAAYFCASSPLDSPNYGYTFGSGTRLTVV.